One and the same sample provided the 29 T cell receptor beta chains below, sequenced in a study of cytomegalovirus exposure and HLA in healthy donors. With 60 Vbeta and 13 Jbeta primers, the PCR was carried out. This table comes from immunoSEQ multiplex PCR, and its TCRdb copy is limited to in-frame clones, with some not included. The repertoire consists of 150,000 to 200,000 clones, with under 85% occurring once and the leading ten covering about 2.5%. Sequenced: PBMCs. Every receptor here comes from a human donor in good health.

CDR3 nucleotides: TGCGCCAGCAGCTTGGGTCCGGGGGGCACAGATACGCAGTATTTT. Protein product: CASSLGPGGTDTQYF. V is TRBV5-1 and J is TRBJ2-3, with a possible D match to TRBD2 (6 bases). Germline loops: CDR1 SGHRS, CDR2 YFSETQ. The V and J ends lost 0 bases and 1 base respectively, with 9 bases between them. This CDR3 is 15 amino acids long.

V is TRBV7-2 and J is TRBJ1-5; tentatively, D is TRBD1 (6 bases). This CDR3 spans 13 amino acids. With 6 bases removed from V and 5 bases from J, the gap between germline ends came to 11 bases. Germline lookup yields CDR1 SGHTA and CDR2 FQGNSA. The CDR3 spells CASSSYRDQPQHF. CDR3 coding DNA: TGTGCCAGCAGTTCCTACAGGGATCAGCCCCAGCATTTT.

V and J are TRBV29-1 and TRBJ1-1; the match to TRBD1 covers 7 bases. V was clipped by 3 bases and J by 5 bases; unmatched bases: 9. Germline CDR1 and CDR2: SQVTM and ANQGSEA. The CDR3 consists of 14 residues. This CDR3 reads CSVEPTGAGTEAFF. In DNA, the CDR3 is TGCAGCGTTGAGCCCACAGGGGCCGGGACTGAAGCTTTCTTT.

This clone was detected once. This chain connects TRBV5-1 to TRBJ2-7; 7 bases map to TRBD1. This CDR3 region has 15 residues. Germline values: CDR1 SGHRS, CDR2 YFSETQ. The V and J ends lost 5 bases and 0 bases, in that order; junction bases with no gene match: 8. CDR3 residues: CASRQQTGDSYEQYF. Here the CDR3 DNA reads TGCGCCAGCAGACAACAAACAGGGGACTCCTACGAGCAGTACTTC.

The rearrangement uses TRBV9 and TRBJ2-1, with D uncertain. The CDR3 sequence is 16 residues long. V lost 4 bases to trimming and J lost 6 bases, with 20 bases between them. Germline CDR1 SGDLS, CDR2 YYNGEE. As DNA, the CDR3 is TGTGCCAGCAGCTACCTAAGCGAACCGACCCTCAATGAGCAGTTCTTC. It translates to CASSYLSEPTLNEQFF.

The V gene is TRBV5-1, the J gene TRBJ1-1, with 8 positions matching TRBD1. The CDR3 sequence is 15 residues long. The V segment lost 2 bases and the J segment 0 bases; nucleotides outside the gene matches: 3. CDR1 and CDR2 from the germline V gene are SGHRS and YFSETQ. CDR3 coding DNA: TGCGCCAGCAGCTTATTGGACAGGGTGAACACTGAAGCTTTCTTT. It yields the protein CASSLLDRVNTEAFF.

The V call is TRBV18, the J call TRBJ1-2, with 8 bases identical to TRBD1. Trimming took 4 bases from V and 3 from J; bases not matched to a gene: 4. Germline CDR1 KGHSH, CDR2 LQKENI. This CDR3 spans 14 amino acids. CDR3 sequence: CASSQGQAYYGYTF. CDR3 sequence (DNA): TGTGCCAGCTCACAGGGACAGGCCTACTATGGCTACACCTTC.

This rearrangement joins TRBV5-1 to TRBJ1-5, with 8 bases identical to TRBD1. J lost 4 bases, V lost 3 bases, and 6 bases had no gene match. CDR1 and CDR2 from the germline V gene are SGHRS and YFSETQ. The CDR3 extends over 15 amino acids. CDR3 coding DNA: TGCGCCAGCAGCTCGTGGACAGGGCAAAATCAGCCCCAGCATTTT. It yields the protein CASSSWTGQNQPQHF. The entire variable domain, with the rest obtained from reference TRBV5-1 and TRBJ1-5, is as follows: KAGVTQTPRYLIKTRGQQVTLSCSPISGHRSVSWYQQTPGQGLQFLFEYFSETQRNKGNFPGRFSGRQFSNSRSEMNVSTLELGDSALYLCASSSWTGQNQPQHFGDGTRLSIL.

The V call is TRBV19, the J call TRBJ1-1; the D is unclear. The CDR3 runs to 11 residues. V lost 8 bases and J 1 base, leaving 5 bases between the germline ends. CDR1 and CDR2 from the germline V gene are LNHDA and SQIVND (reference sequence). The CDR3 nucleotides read TGTGCCAGTCTCCGGAACACTGAAGCTTTCTTT. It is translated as CASLRNTEAFF.

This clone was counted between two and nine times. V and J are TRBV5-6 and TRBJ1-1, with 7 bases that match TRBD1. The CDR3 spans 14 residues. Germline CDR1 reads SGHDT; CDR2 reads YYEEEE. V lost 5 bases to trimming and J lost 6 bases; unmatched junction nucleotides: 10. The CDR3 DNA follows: TGTGCCAGCAGGGACAGGAGAGGACCGTCTGAAGCTTTCTTT. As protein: CASRDRRGPSEAFF.

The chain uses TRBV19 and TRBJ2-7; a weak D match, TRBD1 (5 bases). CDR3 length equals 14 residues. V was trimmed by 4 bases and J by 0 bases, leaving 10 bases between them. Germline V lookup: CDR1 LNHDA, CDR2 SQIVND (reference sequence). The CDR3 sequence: CASSTAGSSYEQYF. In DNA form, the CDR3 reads TGTGCCAGTAGTACGGCAGGGTCCTCCTACGAGCAGTACTTC.

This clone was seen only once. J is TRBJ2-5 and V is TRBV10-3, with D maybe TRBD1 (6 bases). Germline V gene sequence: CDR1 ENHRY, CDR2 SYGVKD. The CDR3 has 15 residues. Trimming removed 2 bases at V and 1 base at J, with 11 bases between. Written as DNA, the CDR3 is TGTGCCATCAGTGAGAACCTACAGGGCCAAGAGACCCAGTACTTC. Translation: CAISENLQGQETQYF.

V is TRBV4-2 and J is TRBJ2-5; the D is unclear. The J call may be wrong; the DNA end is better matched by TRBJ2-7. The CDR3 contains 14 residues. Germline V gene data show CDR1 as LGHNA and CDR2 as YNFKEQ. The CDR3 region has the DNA TGTGCCAGCAGCCAAGAACCAAGCGACTACGAGCAGTACTTC. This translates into CASSQEPSDYEQYF.

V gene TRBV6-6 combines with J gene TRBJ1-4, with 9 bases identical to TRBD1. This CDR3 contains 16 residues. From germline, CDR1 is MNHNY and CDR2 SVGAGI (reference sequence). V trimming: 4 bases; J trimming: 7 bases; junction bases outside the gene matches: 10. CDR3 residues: CASSSGTGPVIEKLFF. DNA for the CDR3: TGTGCCAGCAGTTCTGGGACAGGGCCAGTTATTGAAAAACTGTTTTTT.

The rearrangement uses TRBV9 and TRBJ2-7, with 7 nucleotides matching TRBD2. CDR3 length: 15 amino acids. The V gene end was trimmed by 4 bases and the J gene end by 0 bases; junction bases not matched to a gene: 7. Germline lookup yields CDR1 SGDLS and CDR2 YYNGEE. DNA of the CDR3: TGTGCCAGCAGCCCCTGGGAGGGTCACTCCTACGAGCAGTACTTC. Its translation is CASSPWEGHSYEQYF. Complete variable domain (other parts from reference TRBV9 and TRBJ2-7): DSGVTQTPKHLITATGQRVTLRCSPRSGDLSVYWYQQSLDQGLQFLIQYYNGEERAKGNILERFSAQQFPDLHSELNLSSLELGDSALYFCASSPWEGHSYEQYFGPGTRLTVT.

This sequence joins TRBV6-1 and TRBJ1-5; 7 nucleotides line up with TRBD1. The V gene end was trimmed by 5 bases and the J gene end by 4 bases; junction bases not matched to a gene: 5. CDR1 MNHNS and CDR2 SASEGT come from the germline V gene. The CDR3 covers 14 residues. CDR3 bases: TGTGCCAGCAGTTCCGACAGGGTAAATCAGCCCCAGCATTTT. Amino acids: CASSSDRVNQPQHF.

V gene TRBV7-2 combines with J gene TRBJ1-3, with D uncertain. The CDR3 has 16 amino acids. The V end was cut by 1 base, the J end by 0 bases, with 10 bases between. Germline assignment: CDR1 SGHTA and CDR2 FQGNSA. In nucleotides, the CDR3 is TGTGCCAGCAGCTTAGATCACAGACCCTCTGGAAACACCATATATTTT. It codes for CASSLDHRPSGNTIYF.

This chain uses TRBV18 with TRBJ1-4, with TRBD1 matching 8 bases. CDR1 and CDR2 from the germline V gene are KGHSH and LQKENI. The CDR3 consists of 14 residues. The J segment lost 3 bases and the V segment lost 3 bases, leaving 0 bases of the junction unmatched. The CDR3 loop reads CASSPDRANEKLFF. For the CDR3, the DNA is TGTGCCAGCTCACCGGACAGGGCTAATGAAAAACTGTTTTTT. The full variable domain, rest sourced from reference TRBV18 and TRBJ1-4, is NAGVMQNPRHLVRRRGQEARLRCSPMKGHSHVYWYRQLPEEGLKFMVYLQKENIIDESGMPKERFSAEFPKEGPSILRIQQVVRGDSAAYFCASSPDRANEKLFFGSGTQLSVL.

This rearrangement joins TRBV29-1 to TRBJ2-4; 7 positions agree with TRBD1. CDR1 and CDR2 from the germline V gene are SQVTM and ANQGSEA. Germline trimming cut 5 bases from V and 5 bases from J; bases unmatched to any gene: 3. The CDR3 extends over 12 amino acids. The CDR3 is CSVRQGENIQYF. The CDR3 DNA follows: TGCAGCGTTAGGCAGGGGGAAAACATTCAGTACTTC.

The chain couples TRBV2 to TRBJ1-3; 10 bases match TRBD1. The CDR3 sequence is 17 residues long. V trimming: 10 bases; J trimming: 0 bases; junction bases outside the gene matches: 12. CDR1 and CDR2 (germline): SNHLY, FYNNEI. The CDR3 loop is CATDRDRGPASGNTIYF. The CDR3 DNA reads TGTGCCACCGACAGGGACAGGGGTCCAGCCTCTGGAAACACCATATATTTT.

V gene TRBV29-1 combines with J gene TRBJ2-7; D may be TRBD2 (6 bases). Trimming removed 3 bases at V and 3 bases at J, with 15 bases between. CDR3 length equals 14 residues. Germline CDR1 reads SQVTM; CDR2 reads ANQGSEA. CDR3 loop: CSVDRGSEGYEQYF. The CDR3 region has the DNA TGCAGCGTTGACCGGGGGTCTGAGGGCTACGAGCAGTACTTC.

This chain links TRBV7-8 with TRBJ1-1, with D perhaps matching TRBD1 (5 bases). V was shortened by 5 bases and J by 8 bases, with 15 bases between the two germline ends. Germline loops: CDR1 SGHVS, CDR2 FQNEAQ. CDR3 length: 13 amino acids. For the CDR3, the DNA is TGTGCCAGCAGCACCCGGCGGGACCTCGAAGCTTTCTTT. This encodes CASSTRRDLEAFF.

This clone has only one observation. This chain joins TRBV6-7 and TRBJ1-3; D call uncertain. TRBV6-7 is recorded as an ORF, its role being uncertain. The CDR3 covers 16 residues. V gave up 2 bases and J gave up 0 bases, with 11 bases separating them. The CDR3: CASSYQCTYSGNTIYF. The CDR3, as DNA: TGTGCCAGCAGTTACCAATGCACCTACTCTGGAAACACCATATATTTT.

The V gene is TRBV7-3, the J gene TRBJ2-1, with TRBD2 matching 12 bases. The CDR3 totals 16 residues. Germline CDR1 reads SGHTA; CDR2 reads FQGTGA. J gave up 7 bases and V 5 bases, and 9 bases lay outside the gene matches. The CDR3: CASSLSSGGAGNEQFF. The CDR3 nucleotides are TGTGCCAGCAGCCTCTCTAGCGGGGGGGCCGGGAATGAGCAGTTCTTC.

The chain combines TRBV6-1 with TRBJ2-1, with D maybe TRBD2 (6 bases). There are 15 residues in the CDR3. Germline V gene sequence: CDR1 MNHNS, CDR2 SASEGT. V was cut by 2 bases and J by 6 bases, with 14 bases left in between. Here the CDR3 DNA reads TGTGCCAGCAGTGAACGCGGGGTAGGGCGCAATGAGCAGTTCTTC. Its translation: CASSERGVGRNEQFF.

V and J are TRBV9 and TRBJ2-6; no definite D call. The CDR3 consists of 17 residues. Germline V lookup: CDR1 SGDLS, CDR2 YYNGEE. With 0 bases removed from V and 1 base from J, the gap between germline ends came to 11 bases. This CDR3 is CASSVGDWSSGANVLTF. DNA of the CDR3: TGTGCCAGCAGCGTAGGCGATTGGTCATCTGGGGCCAACGTCCTGACTTTC.

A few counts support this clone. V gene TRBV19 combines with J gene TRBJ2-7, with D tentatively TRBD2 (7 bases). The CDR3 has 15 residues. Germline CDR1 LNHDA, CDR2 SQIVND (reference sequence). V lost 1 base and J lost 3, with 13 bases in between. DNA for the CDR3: TGTGCCAGTAGTATAGGGCGGGGGCTCGGCTACGAGCAGTACTTC. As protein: CASSIGRGLGYEQYF.

The CDR3 sequence: CASSYRGNGYTF. In DNA, the CDR3 is TGTGCCAGCAGTTACAGGGGAAATGGCTACACCTTC. The chain combines TRBV11-3 with TRBJ1-2; TRBD1 matches 7 bases. Trimming at V came to 6 bases and at J to 6 bases, leaving 4 bases not matched to a gene. The CDR3 runs to 12 residues. Germline V gene lookup returns CDR1 SGHNT and CDR2 YENEEA.

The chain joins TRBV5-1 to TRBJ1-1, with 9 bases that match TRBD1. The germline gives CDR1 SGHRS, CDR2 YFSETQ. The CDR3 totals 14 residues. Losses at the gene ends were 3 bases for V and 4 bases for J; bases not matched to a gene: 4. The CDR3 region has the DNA TGCGCCAGCAGCTCGGGACAGGGATTCACTGAAGCTTTCTTT. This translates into CASSSGQGFTEAFF. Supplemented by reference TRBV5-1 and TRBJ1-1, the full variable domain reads KAGVTQTPRYLIKTRGQQVTLSCSPISGHRSVSWYQQTPGQGLQFLFEYFSETQRNKGNFPGRFSGRQFSNSRSEMNVSTLELGDSALYLCASSSGQGFTEAFFGQGTRLTVV.